This section outlines one T cell receptor beta chain sequence together with its context. Its antigen is unidentified. J lost 4 bases, V lost 6 bases, and 17 bases had no gene match. The CDR3 is 17 amino acids. The V gene's germline CDR1 is SGHTA and CDR2 FQGNSA. PCR primers comprised 60 Vbeta and 13 Jbeta primers. Only in-frame clones appear in the TCRdb table, and some are missing; sequencing was by immunoSEQ multiplex PCR. The sample gives some 120,000 clones, about 78% of which show up once; roughly 8.2% is in the top ten. The data were obtained in a study of cytomegalovirus exposure and HLA in healthy donors. Background on the study: Researchers found that under 90% of under 450 genotyped donors fell within the Caucasian-associated ancestry cluster. Whole-study findings and limits: Researchers had no immune exposure information except CMV serostatus available. The classifier reportedly diagnosed cytomegalovirus status with high sensitivity and specificity. When analyzed later, the rates of TCR association showed variation by HLA locus, with DRB1 the most and HLA-C the fewest.

What was sequenced was PBMCs. The TCR was taken from a woman aged 35 to 49 in good health and CMV-seropositive. The chain carries TRBV7-2 and TRBJ1-2; 7 bases match TRBD1. CDR3 nucleotides: TGTGCCAGCAGGCCGGCCCGACACACAGGGGCGGTCTATGGCTACACCTTC. Its translation is CASRPARHTGAVYGYTF.